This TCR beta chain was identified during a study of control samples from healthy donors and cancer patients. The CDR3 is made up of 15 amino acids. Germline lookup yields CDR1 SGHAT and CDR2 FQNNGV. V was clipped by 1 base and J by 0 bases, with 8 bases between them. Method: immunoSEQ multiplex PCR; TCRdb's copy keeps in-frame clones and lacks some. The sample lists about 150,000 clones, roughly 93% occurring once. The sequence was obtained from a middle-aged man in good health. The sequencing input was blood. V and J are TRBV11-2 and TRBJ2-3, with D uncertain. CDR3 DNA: TGTGCCAGCAGCTTAGTAGCACCCAGCACAGATACGCAGTATTTT. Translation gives CASSLVAPSTDTQYF.